Listed here is a single TCR beta chain. The target antigen is unknown. This PCR relied on a set of 60 Vbeta primers and 13 Jbeta primers. TCRdb's copy holds only in-frame clones and misses some; the assay was immunoSEQ multiplex PCR. The sample gives a few hundred thousand clones, 65% to 80% of which show up once; around 16% is in the top ten. These data are taken from a study of cytomegalovirus exposure and HLA in healthy donors. Losses at the gene ends were 7 bases for V and 7 bases for J; bases not matched to a gene: 5. This CDR3 comprises 13 residues. The germline V gene has CDR1 ENHRY and CDR2 SYGVKD. Regarding the study as a whole: The study reported that TCR beta sequences accurately predicted HLA-A and HLA-B alleles in most subjects. An assumption of roughly uniform sequencing depth across donors underlay the presence/absence analyses. The classifier reportedly diagnosed cytomegalovirus status with high specificity and sensitivity.

The chain uses TRBV10-3 and TRBJ2-2; 8 bases map to TRBD1. The source material was PBMCs. This TCR was sampled from a man aged 35 to 55 in good health and CMV-seronegative. For the CDR3, the DNA is TGTGCCATCAAAGGGGACAGGAACGGGGAGCTGTTTTTT. This codes for CAIKGDRNGELFF.